This TCR beta chain derives from a study of blood T cell repertoires in COVID-19. Profiling relied on immunoSEQ multiplex PCR, and the TCRdb table lists in-frame clones only, not all of them. The sample has 150,000 or so clones; about four fifths are singletons. Germline CDR1 SEHNR, CDR2 FQNEAQ (reference sequence). CDR3 length: 15 residues. V gave up 5 bases and J gave up 1 base; unmatched junction bases: 6. The sequence came from a man aged 50-60 years who had recovered from COVID-19. Sequenced material: PBMCs or T cells enriched from blood (not recorded which). The V and J genes are TRBV7-9 and TRBJ2-3; 7 bases agree with TRBD1. CDR3 nucleotide sequence: TGTGCCAGCAGCGGACGGGACAGCCGCACAGATACGCAGTATTTT. Its translation is CASSGRDSRTDTQYF. The complete variable domain, with remaining parts taken from reference TRBV7-9 and TRBJ2-3, reads DTGVSQNPRHKITKRGQNVTFRCDPISEHNRLYWYRQTLGQGPEFLTYFQNEAQLEKSRLLSDRFSAERPKGSFSTLEIQRTEQGDSAMYLCASSGRDSRTDTQYFGPGTRLTVL.